The T cell receptor (beta chain) under discussion was sequenced for a study of blood T cells in healthy people across ages. Study results and limitations: Long-lived donors exceeded aged donors in naive CD4+ cells and diversity. Age advanced and TCR beta diversity per million T cells fell, roughly linearly.

With a J-beta primer mix and a sample-barcoded 5' primer, a second PCR ran about 7 to 11 cycles. In TCRdb, the 5' RACE reads were re-called with MiXCR into one record per CDR3 protein. The sample records approximately 780,000 distinct CDR3 sequences, 20% to 30% being singletons. On this clonotype: Antigen unknown.

This CDR3 spans 16 amino acids. With V trimmed by 0 bases and J by 9 bases, 8 bases remained unmatched. The germline gives CDR1 LNHNV, CDR2 YYDKDF (reference sequence). This sample was also put to use in a study of T cells of mothers and their children. Per that paper: Mother-child pairs who were related displayed a slightly higher overlap than unrelated pairs, a difference that was non-significant.

This sequence was found in a boy younger than 18 in good health. The sequenced sample consisted of blood. J is TRBJ2-1 and V is TRBV15; TRBD2 agrees at 10 bases. CDR3 DNA: TGTGCCACCAGCAGAGATGGCCTAGCGGGAGTAGGTGAGCAGTTCTTC. This codes for CATSRDGLAGVGEQFF.